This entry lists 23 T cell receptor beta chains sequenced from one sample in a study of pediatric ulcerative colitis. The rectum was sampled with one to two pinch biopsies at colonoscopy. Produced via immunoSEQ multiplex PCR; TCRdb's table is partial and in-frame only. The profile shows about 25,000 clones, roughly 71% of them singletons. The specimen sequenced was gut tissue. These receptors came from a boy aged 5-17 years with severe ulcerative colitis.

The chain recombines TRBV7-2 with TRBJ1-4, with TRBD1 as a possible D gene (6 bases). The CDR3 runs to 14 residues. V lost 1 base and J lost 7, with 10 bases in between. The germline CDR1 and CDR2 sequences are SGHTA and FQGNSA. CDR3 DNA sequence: TGTGCCAGCAGCTTAGACAGGGCCTCTGAAAAACTGTTTTTT. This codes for CASSLDRASEKLFF.

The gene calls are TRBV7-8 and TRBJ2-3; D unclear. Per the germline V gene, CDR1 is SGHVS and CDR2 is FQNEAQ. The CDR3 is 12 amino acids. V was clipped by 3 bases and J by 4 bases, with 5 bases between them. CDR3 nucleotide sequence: TGTGCCAGCAGCTTCGTGGCAGATACGCAGTATTTT. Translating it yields CASSFVADTQYF.

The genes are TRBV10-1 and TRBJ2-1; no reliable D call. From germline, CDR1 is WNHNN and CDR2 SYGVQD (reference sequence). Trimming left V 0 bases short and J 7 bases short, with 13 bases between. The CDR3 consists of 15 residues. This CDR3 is CASSESVVGKNEQFF. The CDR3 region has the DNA TGCGCCAGCAGTGAGTCAGTAGTAGGGAAAAATGAGCAGTTCTTC.

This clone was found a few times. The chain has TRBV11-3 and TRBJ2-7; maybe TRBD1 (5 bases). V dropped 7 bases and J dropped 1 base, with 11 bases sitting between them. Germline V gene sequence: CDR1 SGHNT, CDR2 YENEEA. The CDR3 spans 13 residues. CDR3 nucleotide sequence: TGTGCCAGCACCCGAGACAGTTCCTACGAGCAGTACTTC. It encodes CASTRDSSYEQYF.

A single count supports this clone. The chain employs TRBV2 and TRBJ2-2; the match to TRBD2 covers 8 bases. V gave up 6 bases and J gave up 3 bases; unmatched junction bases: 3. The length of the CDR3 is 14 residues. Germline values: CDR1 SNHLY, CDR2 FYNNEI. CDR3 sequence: CASSVLADTGELFF. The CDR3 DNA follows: TGTGCCAGCAGCGTACTAGCGGACACCGGGGAGCTGTTTTTT.

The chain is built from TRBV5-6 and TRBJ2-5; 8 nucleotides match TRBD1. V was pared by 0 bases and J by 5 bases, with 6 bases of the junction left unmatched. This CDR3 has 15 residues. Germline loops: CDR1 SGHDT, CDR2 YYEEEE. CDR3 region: CASSLGRGRSETQYF. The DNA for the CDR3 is TGTGCCAGCAGCTTGGGCAGGGGGCGTTCTGAGACCCAGTACTTC.

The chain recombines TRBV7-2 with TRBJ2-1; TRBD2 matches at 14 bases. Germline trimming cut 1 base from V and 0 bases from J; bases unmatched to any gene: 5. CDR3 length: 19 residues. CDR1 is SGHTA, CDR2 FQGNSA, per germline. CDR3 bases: TGTGCCAGCAGCTTAGTGGCGACTAGCGGGAGGGCCTCCTACAATGAGCAGTTCTTC. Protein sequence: CASSLVATSGRASYNEQFF.

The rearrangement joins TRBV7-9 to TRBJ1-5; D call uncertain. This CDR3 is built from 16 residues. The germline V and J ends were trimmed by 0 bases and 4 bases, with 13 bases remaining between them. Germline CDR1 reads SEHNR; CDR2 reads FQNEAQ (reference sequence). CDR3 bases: TGTGCCAGCAGCTTAGCGACAACCTCGGGGAATCAGCCCCAGCATTTT. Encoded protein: CASSLATTSGNQPQHF.

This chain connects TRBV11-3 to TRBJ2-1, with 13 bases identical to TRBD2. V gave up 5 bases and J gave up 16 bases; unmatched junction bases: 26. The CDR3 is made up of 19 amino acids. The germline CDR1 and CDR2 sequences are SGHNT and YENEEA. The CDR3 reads CASSEPGQGGVTSGRVLFF. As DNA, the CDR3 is TGTGCCAGCAGCGAACCGGGACAGGGAGGGGTAACTAGCGGGAGGGTATTATTCTTC.

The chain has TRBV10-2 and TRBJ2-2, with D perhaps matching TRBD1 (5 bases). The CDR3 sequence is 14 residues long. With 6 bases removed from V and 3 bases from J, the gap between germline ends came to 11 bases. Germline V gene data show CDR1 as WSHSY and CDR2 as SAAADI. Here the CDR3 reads CASRMGQDTGELFF. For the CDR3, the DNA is TGCGCCAGCAGGATGGGGCAGGACACCGGGGAGCTGTTTTTT.

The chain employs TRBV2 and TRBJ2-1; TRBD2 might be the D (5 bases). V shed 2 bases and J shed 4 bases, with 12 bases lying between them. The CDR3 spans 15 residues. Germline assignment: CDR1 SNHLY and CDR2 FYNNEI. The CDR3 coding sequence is TGTGCCAGCAGTGAATCCGGACTGTATTACAATGAGCAGTTCTTC. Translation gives CASSESGLYYNEQFF.

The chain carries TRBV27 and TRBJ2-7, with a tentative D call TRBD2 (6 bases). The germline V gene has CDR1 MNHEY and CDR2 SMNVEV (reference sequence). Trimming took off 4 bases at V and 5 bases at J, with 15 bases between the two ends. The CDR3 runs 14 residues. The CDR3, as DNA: TGTGCCAGCAGTTCCCTCGGGAGAGGTAACGAGCAGTACTTC. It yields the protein CASSSLGRGNEQYF.

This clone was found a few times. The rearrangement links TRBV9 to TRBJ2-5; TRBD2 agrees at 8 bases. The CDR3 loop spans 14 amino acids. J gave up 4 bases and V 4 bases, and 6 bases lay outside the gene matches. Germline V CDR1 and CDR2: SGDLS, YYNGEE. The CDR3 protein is CASSPRGGRETQYF. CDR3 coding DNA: TGTGCCAGCAGCCCTCGCGGGGGGCGAGAGACCCAGTACTTC.

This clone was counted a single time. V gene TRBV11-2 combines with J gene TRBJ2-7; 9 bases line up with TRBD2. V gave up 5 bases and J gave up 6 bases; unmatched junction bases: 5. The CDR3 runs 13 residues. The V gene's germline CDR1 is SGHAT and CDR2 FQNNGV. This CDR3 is CASSPMTSGEQYF. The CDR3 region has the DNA TGTGCCAGCAGCCCCATGACTAGCGGCGAGCAGTACTTC.

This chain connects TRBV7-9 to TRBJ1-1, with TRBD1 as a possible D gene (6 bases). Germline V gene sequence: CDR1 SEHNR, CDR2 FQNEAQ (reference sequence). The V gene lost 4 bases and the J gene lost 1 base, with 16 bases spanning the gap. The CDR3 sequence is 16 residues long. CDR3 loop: CASSSPDSEKNTEAFF. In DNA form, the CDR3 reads TGTGCCAGCAGCTCTCCGGACAGCGAAAAGAACACTGAAGCTTTCTTT. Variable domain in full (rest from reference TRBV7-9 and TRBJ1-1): DTGVSQNPRHKITKRGQNVTFRCDPISEHNRLYWYRQTLGQGPEFLTYFQNEAQLEKSRLLSDRFSAERPKGSFSTLEIQRTEQGDSAMYLCASSSPDSEKNTEAFFGQGTRLTVV.

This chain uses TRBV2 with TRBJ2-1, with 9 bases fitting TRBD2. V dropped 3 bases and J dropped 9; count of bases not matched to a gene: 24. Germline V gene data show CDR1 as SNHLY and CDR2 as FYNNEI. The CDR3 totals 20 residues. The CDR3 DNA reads TGTGCCAGCAGTGATGGTCCCCCTTTAGCGGGAGAAATACGGTTGGGTGAGCAGTTCTTC. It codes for CASSDGPPLAGEIRLGEQFF. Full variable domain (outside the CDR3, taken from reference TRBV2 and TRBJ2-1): EPEVTQTPSHQVTQMGQEVILRCVPISNHLYFYWYRQILGQKVEFLVSFYNNEISEKSEIFDDQFSVERPDGSNFTLKIRSTKLEDSAMYFCASSDGPPLAGEIRLGEQFFGPGTRLTVL.

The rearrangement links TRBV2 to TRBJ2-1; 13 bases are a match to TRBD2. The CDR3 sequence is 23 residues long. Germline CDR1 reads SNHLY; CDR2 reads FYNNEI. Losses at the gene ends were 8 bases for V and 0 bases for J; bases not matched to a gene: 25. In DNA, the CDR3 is TGTGCCAGCGGGGGTTCTTGGCTCGGACTAGCGGGAGAACGAAGAAGCTCCTACAATGAGCAGTTCTTC. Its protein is CASGGSWLGLAGERRSSYNEQFF.

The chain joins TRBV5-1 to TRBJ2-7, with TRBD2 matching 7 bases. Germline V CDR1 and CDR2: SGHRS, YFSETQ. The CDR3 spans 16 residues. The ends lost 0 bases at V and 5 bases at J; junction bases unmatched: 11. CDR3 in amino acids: CASSLDGTGGFNEQYF. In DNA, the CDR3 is TGCGCCAGCAGCTTGGATGGGACGGGAGGTTTCAACGAGCAGTACTTC. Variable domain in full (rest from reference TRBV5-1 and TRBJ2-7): KAGVTQTPRYLIKTRGQQVTLSCSPISGHRSVSWYQQTPGQGLQFLFEYFSETQRNKGNFPGRFSGRQFSNSRSEMNVSTLELGDSALYLCASSLDGTGGFNEQYFGPGTRLTVT.

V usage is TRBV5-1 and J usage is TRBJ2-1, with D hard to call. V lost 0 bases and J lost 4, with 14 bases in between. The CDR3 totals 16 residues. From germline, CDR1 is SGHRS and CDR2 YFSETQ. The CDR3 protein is CASSLARNLPYNEQFF. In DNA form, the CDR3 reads TGCGCCAGCAGCTTGGCCCGGAATTTGCCGTACAATGAGCAGTTCTTC.

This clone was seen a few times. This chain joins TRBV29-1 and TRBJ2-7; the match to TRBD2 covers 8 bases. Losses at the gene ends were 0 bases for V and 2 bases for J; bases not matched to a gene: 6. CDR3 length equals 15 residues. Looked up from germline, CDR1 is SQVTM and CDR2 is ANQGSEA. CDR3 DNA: TGCAGCGTTGAAGATGGGTCGGGGGGGGCCTACGAGCAGTACTTC. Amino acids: CSVEDGSGGAYEQYF.

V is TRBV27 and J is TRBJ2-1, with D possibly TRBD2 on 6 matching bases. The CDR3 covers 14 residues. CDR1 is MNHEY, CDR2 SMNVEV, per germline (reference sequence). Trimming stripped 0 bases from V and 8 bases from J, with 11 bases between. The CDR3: CASSLSLARDEQFF. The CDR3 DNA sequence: TGTGCCAGCAGTTTATCACTAGCTCGAGATGAGCAGTTCTTC.

The CDR3 DNA reads as TGTGCCAGCAGCTTAATCTCCACCAACCTCAATGAGCAGTTCTTC. Its protein product is CASSLISTNLNEQFF. The genes are TRBV7-3 and TRBJ2-1; D remains unclear. CDR1 is SGHTA, CDR2 FQGTGA, per germline. CDR3 length equals 15 residues. V was clipped by 1 base and J by 6 bases, with 13 bases between them. The whole variable domain, filled in from reference TRBV7-3 and TRBJ2-1, reads GAGVSQTPSNKVTEKGKYVELRCDPISGHTALYWYRQSLGQGPEFLIYFQGTGAADDSGLPNDRFFAVRPEGSVSTLKIQRTERGDSAVYLCASSLISTNLNEQFFGPGTRLTVL.

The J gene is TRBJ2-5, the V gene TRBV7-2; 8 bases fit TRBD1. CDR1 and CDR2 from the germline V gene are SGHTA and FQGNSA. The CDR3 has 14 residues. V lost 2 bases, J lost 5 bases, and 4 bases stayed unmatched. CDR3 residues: CASSLYRGVETQYF. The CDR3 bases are TGTGCCAGCAGCTTATACAGGGGGGTCGAGACCCAGTACTTC.